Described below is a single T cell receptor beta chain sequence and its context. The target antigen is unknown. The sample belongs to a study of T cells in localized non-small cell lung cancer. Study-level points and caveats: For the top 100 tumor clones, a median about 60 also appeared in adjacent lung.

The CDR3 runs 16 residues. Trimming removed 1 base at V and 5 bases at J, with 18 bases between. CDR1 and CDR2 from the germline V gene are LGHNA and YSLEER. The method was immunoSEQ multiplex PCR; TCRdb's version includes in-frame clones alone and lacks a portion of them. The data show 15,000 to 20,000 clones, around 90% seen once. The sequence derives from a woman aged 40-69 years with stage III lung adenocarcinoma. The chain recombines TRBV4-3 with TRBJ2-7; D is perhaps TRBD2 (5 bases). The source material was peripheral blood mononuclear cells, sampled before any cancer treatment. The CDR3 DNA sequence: TGCGCCAGCAGCCAAGGGGGAAGCGCCGACGGGAACGAGCAGTACTTC. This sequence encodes CASSQGGSADGNEQYF.